This TCR beta chain was captured by sequencing in a study of T cell responses to AZD1222 COVID-19 vaccine. The assay was immunoSEQ multiplex PCR, and TCRdb's table has in-frame clones only and misses some. The sample has 130,000 to 150,000 clones; about nine tenths are singletons. Per germline, CDR1 LGHDT and CDR2 YNNKEL (reference sequence). The V gene lost 0 bases and the J gene lost 2 bases, with 7 bases spanning the gap. The CDR3 length is 14 residues. Sample: peripheral blood, taken on day 0 of MenACWY control vaccination. This clonotype was obtained from an adult in good health. The chain uses TRBV3-1 (or the pseudogene TRBV3-2) and TRBJ2-5; D is undetermined. CDR3 residues: CASSQDRKQETQYF. DNA of the CDR3: TGTGCCAGCAGCCAAGATAGGAAACAAGAGACCCAGTACTTC.